These 14 T cell receptor beta chains were sequenced from one sample in a study of Ad26.COV2.S vaccination and SARS-CoV-2 variants. Generated by immunoSEQ multiplex PCR, the TCRdb table keeps only in-frame clones and is missing some. The sample consists of 180,000 or so clones, about 83% of them appearing once. The sample consisted of peripheral blood, taken after recovery from COVID-19. Receptors originate from a human donor who had recovered from COVID-19.

The chain uses TRBV5-1 and TRBJ1-4, with D maybe TRBD1 (5 bases). CDR1 is SGHRS, CDR2 YFSETQ, per germline. This CDR3 is 15 amino acids long. Trimming cost V 5 bases and J 4 bases, with 15 bases left between them. DNA of the CDR3: TGCGCCAGCAGTTTTGGGACGGGCTTTAATGAAAAACTGTTTTTT. This codes for CASSFGTGFNEKLFF.

V is TRBV27 and J is TRBJ1-1, with D unclear. Germline loops: CDR1 MNHEY, CDR2 SMNVEV (reference sequence). The CDR3 sequence is 15 residues long. The V end was cut by 1 base, the J end by 1 base, with 10 bases between. CDR3 nucleotides: TGTGCCAGCAGTTTATACCGGCCGTCGAACACTGAAGCTTTCTTT. This translates into CASSLYRPSNTEAFF.

The chain recombines TRBV19 with TRBJ1-1, with D unresolved. V gave up 2 bases and J gave up 1 base, with 8 bases separating them. The CDR3 is made up of 14 amino acids. Looked up from germline, CDR1 is LNHDA and CDR2 is SQIVND (reference sequence). Here the CDR3 reads CASSITQANTEAFF. In nucleotides, the CDR3 is TGTGCCAGTAGTATAACGCAAGCGAACACTGAAGCTTTCTTT.

This rearrangement joins TRBV6-1 to TRBJ2-7, with 7 bases identical to TRBD2. CDR3 length equals 16 residues. V lost 1 base and J lost 0; bases outside the gene matches: 6. CDR1 and CDR2 from the germline V gene are MNHNS and SASEGT. CDR3 amino acids: CASSEGEGFSSYEQYF. The DNA of the CDR3 is TGTGCCAGCAGTGAAGGGGAGGGGTTTAGCTCCTACGAGCAGTACTTC.

CDR3 bases: TGTGCCAGCAGCTTAGCCGTAAGCGGGGGAGCCAAAAACATTCAGTACTTC. It codes for CASSLAVSGGAKNIQYF. This rearrangement joins TRBV7-9 to TRBJ2-4; 8 bases are shared with TRBD2. The V and J ends lost 0 bases and 0 bases, in that order; junction bases with no gene match: 4. CDR1 is SEHNR, CDR2 FQNEAQ, per germline (reference sequence). The CDR3 sequence is 17 residues long.

This chain joins TRBV6-5 and TRBJ2-1; 11 bases fit TRBD1. The CDR3 spans 13 residues. From germline, CDR1 is MNHEY and CDR2 SVGAGI. V shed 8 bases and J 6 bases; nucleotides not matched to a gene: 3. DNA for the CDR3: TGTGCCAGCGGGACAGGGGGTTCCAATGAGCAGTTCTTC. Protein product: CASGTGGSNEQFF.

V gene TRBV29-1 combines with J gene TRBJ2-7; 9 bases are shared with TRBD1. CDR1 and CDR2 (germline): SQVTM, ANQGSEA. The CDR3 contains 12 residues. V shed 6 bases, J shed 4 bases, and the junction held 4 bases outside the gene matches. In nucleotides, the CDR3 is TGCAGCGTCCGACAGGGGGGGTACGAGCAGTACTTC. This sequence encodes CSVRQGGYEQYF.

The chain has TRBV5-4 and TRBJ2-1, with D possibly matching TRBD1 (5 bases). CDR3 length equals 15 residues. Germline CDR1 and CDR2: SGHNT and YYREEE (reference sequence). V was shortened by 0 bases and J by 4 bases, with 11 bases between the two germline ends. CDR3 loop: CASSLGSRQYNEQFF. In DNA form, the CDR3 reads TGTGCCAGCAGCTTGGGATCTAGACAGTACAATGAGCAGTTCTTC.

The chain has TRBV12-3 or TRBV12-4 and TRBJ2-1, with D possibly matching TRBD2 (5 bases). Deletions cut 9 bases from V and 8 bases from J, with 17 bases between. CDR3 length: 13 residues. The CDR3 DNA sequence: TGTGCCAGTTCCCGACTACTCTCTCATGAGCAGTTCTTC. Its translation: CASSRLLSHEQFF.

The chain recombines TRBV27 with TRBJ2-1; TRBD2 matches at 14 bases. The trim removed 8 bases at V and 6 bases at J, leaving 21 bases unmatched. Germline CDR1 reads MNHEY; CDR2 reads SMNVEV (reference sequence). The CDR3 is 20 amino acids. CDR3 sequence reads: CASAQLGGTSGRHRLNEQFF. The CDR3 DNA reads as TGTGCCAGCGCCCAACTAGGGGGGACTAGCGGGAGACACAGACTCAATGAGCAGTTCTTC.

V and J are TRBV5-4 and TRBJ2-1, with TRBD1 identical over 7 bases. Per germline, CDR1 SGHNT and CDR2 YYREEE (reference sequence). The J segment lost 3 bases and the V segment lost 4 bases, leaving 13 bases of the junction unmatched. This CDR3 spans 17 amino acids. The CDR3 protein is CASSAYTGVGFYNEQFF. The CDR3 DNA follows: TGTGCCAGCAGCGCCTACACAGGGGTCGGTTTCTACAATGAGCAGTTCTTC.

The rearrangement uses TRBV24-1 and TRBJ1-2; tentative D call: TRBD1 (6 bases). The CDR3 loop spans 12 amino acids. CDR1 and CDR2 from the germline V gene are KGHDR and SFDVKD. The V and J ends lost 4 bases and 6 bases respectively, with 8 bases between them. CDR3 sequence reads: CATSEYRDGYTF. In nucleotides, the CDR3 is TGTGCCACCAGTGAGTACAGGGATGGCTACACCTTC.

This clone was recorded once. This sequence joins TRBV2 and TRBJ2-7; a weak D match, TRBD2 (6 bases). Germline loops: CDR1 SNHLY, CDR2 FYNNEI. This CDR3 is built from 15 residues. V was pared by 5 bases and J by 4 bases, with 18 bases between. CDR3 DNA: TGTGCCAGCAGTTTAGATAGTGGGGGGAAATACGAGCAGTACTTC. Translation: CASSLDSGGKYEQYF.

This chain connects TRBV20-1 to TRBJ2-1, with D hard to call. The V and J ends lost 3 bases and 7 bases respectively, with 4 bases between them. The CDR3 runs to 10 residues. Germline-derived CDR1 and CDR2 are DFQATT and SNEGSKA (reference sequence). Written as DNA, the CDR3 is TGCAGTGCTAGTAGGAATGAGCAGTTCTTC. Protein product: CSASRNEQFF.